What follows are 16 T cell receptor beta chains derived from one specimen sequenced in a study of beta chain features in type 1 diabetes. Regarding the study as a whole: There was a moderate but significant shortening of TCRB CDR3s in all four CD4+ subsets of Type 1 diabetes patients.

Expressed TCRB transcripts were sequenced after all isolated RNA was converted to cDNA. TCRdb's table, derived via immunoSEQ multiplex PCR, lists solely in-frame clones and lacks some. Here the sample spans 300,000 to 450,000 clones, roughly 13% being singletons. These TCRs are of unknown antigen specificity. Sequences were obtained from naive CD4+ T cells from blood. Source of these receptors: a woman aged 18-29 years with type 1 diabetes.

This sequence joins TRBV7-9 and TRBJ2-5; weak D call: TRBD2 (5 bases). This CDR3 has 12 residues. Germline-derived CDR1 and CDR2 are SEHNR and FQNEAQ (reference sequence). Trimming cost V 4 bases and J 10 bases, with 13 bases left between them. The CDR3 loop is CASSWPTRDQYF. The CDR3 DNA is TGTGCCAGCAGCTGGCCAACTAGAGACCAGTACTTC. The full variable domain, with the rest looked up from reference TRBV7-9 and TRBJ2-5, is DTGVSQNPRHKITKRGQNVTFRCDPISEHNRLYWYRQTLGQGPEFLTYFQNEAQLEKSRLLSDRFSAERPKGSFSTLEIQRTEQGDSAMYLCASSWPTRDQYFGPGTRLLVL.

This clone was picked up a small number of times. This rearrangement joins TRBV11-2 to TRBJ2-7; TRBD2 agrees at 9 bases. The V and J ends lost 8 bases and 4 bases, in that order; junction bases with no gene match: 9. The CDR3 covers 14 residues. Germline CDR1 reads SGHAT; CDR2 reads FQNNGV. CDR3 region: CASRRLAGRYEQYF. The CDR3 nucleotides read TGTGCCAGCCGTCGGCTAGCGGGAAGATACGAGCAGTACTTC. The variable domain in full, with the rest retrieved from reference TRBV11-2 and TRBJ2-7, is EAGVAQSPRYKIIEKRQSVAFWCNPISGHATLYWYQQILGQGPKLLIQFQNNGVVDDSQLPKDRFSAERLKGVDSTLKIQPAKLEDSAVYLCASRRLAGRYEQYFGPGTRLTVT.

The rearrangement links TRBV7-2 to TRBJ2-4, with TRBD2 matching over 8 bases. Germline V CDR1 and CDR2: SGHTA, FQGNSA. After removal of 4 bases from V and 7 bases from J, the junction contained 9 bases not matched to a gene. The CDR3 length is 15 residues. This chain's CDR3 is CASSSAAGGGNIQYF. CDR3 DNA sequence: TGTGCCAGCAGCTCGGCGGCGGGAGGAGGGAACATTCAGTACTTC.

The chain is built from TRBV10-3 and TRBJ1-2; D not resolved. Germline lookup yields CDR1 ENHRY and CDR2 SYGVKD. The CDR3 extends over 13 amino acids. Trimming pared 2 bases from V and 6 bases from J, leaving 10 bases between. CDR3 residues: CAISEAKANGYTF. The DNA for the CDR3 is TGTGCCATCAGTGAGGCTAAAGCTAATGGCTACACCTTC.

J is TRBJ2-2 and V is TRBV9; 8 nucleotides align to TRBD1. In germline, CDR1 is SGDLS, CDR2 YYNGEE. The CDR3 totals 14 residues. After removal of 4 bases from V and 7 bases from J, the junction contained 6 bases not matched to a gene. CDR3 sequence: CASSTRQGSGELFF. CDR3 DNA sequence: TGTGCCAGCAGCACCCGACAGGGGAGCGGGGAGCTGTTTTTT.

The chain employs TRBV9 and TRBJ2-2; 9 nucleotides line up with TRBD2. Per the germline V gene, CDR1 is SGDLS and CDR2 is YYNGEE. V dropped 2 bases and J dropped 0; count of bases not matched to a gene: 2. This CDR3 has 16 residues. CDR3 protein: CASSVAGGTNTGELFF. The DNA for the CDR3 is TGTGCCAGCAGCGTGGCGGGGGGGACGAACACCGGGGAGCTGTTTTTT.

The V gene is TRBV7-2, the J gene TRBJ2-1; D gene uncertain. CDR1 is SGHTA and CDR2 is FQGNSA in the germline V gene. V was pared by 5 bases and J by 0 bases, with 11 bases between. The CDR3 extends over 15 amino acids. The CDR3 region has the DNA TGTGCCAGCAGCCCAACGGCGGACTCCTACAATGAGCAGTTCTTC. It specifies CASSPTADSYNEQFF.

The chain links TRBV5-1 to TRBJ2-7; D might be TRBD2 (6 bases). The CDR3 totals 13 residues. The germline V gene encodes CDR1 SGHRS and CDR2 YFSETQ. V lost 4 bases to trimming and J lost 0 bases, with 8 bases between them. The CDR3 nucleotides read TGCGCCAGCAGCCAGACTAGCTCCTACGAGCAGTACTTC. It translates to CASSQTSSYEQYF. Looking up the rest from reference TRBV5-1 and TRBJ2-7 gives the full variable domain: KAGVTQTPRYLIKTRGQQVTLSCSPISGHRSVSWYQQTPGQGLQFLFEYFSETQRNKGNFPGRFSGRQFSNSRSEMNVSTLELGDSALYLCASSQTSSYEQYFGPGTRLTVT.

This clone was recorded a few times. This chain connects TRBV30 to TRBJ2-7; 8 nucleotides line up with TRBD2. CDR3 length: 15 amino acids. Germline lookup yields CDR1 GTSNPN and CDR2 SVGIG (reference sequence). The V gene end was trimmed by 2 bases and the J gene end by 1 base; junction bases not matched to a gene: 7. CDR3 DNA: TGTGCCTGGAGTCCGCCGGGACTAGTATCCTACGAGCAGTACTTC. This codes for CAWSPPGLVSYEQYF.

This clone turned up a few times. This rearrangement joins TRBV5-6 to TRBJ2-5; D not certain. V gave up 2 bases and J gave up 6 bases, with 14 bases separating them. Germline V gives CDR1 SGHDT, CDR2 YYEEEE. The CDR3 contains 14 residues. This chain's CDR3 is CASSFRRGGQTQYF. In DNA form, the CDR3 reads TGTGCCAGCAGCTTTCGTCGAGGCGGTCAGACCCAGTACTTC.

This chain's CDR3 is CASQREGSYEQYF. CDR3 in DNA: TGTGCCAGCCAGCGGGAGGGATCCTACGAGCAGTACTTC. The chain recombines TRBV27 with TRBJ2-7, with 10 nucleotides matching TRBD2. This CDR3 has 13 amino acids. Germline-derived CDR1 and CDR2 are MNHEY and SMNVEV (reference sequence). V was pared by 8 bases and J by 1 base, with 2 bases of the junction left unmatched.

J is TRBJ1-2 and V is TRBV27; tentative D call: TRBD1 (6 bases). The CDR3 runs 13 residues. Germline CDR1 reads MNHEY; CDR2 reads SMNVEV (reference sequence). Trimming stripped 8 bases from V and 7 bases from J, with 17 bases between. CDR3 DNA sequence: TGTGCCAGCTCCCCTCATGGGGGCTCTGGCTACACCTTC. Protein product: CASSPHGGSGYTF.

The J gene is TRBJ2-2, the V gene TRBV28; 7 bases fit TRBD1. The CDR3 is 14 residues long. The V segment lost 4 bases and the J segment 5 bases; nucleotides outside the gene matches: 4. Germline loops: CDR1 MDHEN, CDR2 SYDVKM. CDR3 in amino acids: CASSYPTGTGELFF. The DNA for the CDR3 is TGTGCCAGCAGTTACCCGACAGGGACCGGGGAGCTGTTTTTT.

A few counts support this clone. The genes are TRBV9 and TRBJ1-5, with D maybe TRBD1 (6 bases). The CDR3 consists of 13 residues. The germline V gene has CDR1 SGDLS and CDR2 YYNGEE. The ends were cut back, 3 bases at V and 6 bases at J, with 10 bases in the middle. CDR3 sequence: CASSEGVIQPQHF. The CDR3 DNA sequence: TGTGCCAGCAGCGAGGGGGTCATTCAGCCCCAGCATTTT.

This clone has a handful of counts. The V gene is TRBV28, the J gene TRBJ2-7, with D perhaps TRBD2 (7 bases). The V end was cut by 5 bases, the J end by 7 bases, with 21 bases between. Germline assignment: CDR1 MDHEN and CDR2 SYDVKM. This CDR3 spans 15 amino acids. The CDR3 protein is CASSLAGDGGGEQYF. The CDR3 DNA is TGTGCCAGCAGTCTGGCGGGGGACGGGGGCGGAGAGCAGTACTTC.

This clone was counted a few times. Written as DNA, the CDR3 is TGTGCCAGCAGCTTACTGGACAAGCACACCGGGGAGCTGTTTTTT. Translation: CASSLLDKHTGELFF. The V call is TRBV6-5, the J call TRBJ2-2; the D gene is possibly TRBD1 (5 bases). The CDR3 is made up of 15 amino acids. Trimming stripped 6 bases from V and 3 bases from J, with 14 bases between. CDR1 is MNHEY and CDR2 is SVGAGI in the germline V gene.